A single sample gave rise to the 25 T cell receptor beta chains below, sequenced in a study of CD8 T cells in ankylosing spondylitis. Study findings and constraints: What seemed typical of ankylosing spondylitis blood was a TCR beta motif built from about 8 highly homologous variants.

TCRdb re-derived calls from the 5' RACE reads in MiXCR, one entry per CDR3 protein. This table has some 800,000 distinct CDR3 sequences, approximately 12% appearing once. These receptors are not linked to any known antigen. Input material: blood, either unsorted or a sorted T cell fraction (not recorded which). These receptors all come from a male donor with ankylosing spondylitis.

This clonotype was counted ten times or more. The J gene is TRBJ2-5, the V gene TRBV29-1; 7 bases line up with TRBD1. The V segment lost 4 bases and the J segment 4 bases; nucleotides outside the gene matches: 6. The CDR3 length is 13 residues. Germline assignment: CDR1 SQVTM and CDR2 ANQGSEA. The CDR3 region is CSVAQGLGETQYF. CDR3 nucleotides: TGCAGCGTTGCACAGGGGCTTGGAGAGACCCAGTACTTC.

The chain recombines TRBV20-1 with TRBJ2-6, with TRBD1 matching over 8 bases. The CDR3 has 17 residues. Germline loops: CDR1 DFQATT, CDR2 SNEGSKA (reference sequence). V was clipped by 4 bases and J by 0 bases; unmatched bases: 8. CDR3 nucleotides: TGCAGTGCTATTAGACAGGGGCAGAGCTCTGGGGCCAACGTCCTGACTTTC. Its translation: CSAIRQGQSSGANVLTF.

About this clonotype: A much larger clone differs from this one at a single base, so this may be a read error. The V gene is TRBV20-1, the J gene TRBJ2-2, with TRBD1 identical over 8 bases. The CDR3 length is 14 residues. Germline V gene data show CDR1 as DFQATT and CDR2 as SNEGSKA (reference sequence). The CDR3 nucleotides read TGCTGTGCTAGTCGGGACAGGTTCGCCGGGGAGCTGTTTTTT. Translation: CCASRDRFAGELFF.

This clonotype was detected a few times. J is TRBJ1-6 and V is TRBV11-1; D is possibly TRBD1 (5 bases). Trimming removed 4 bases from V and 8 bases from J, with 9 bases in between. The germline CDR1 and CDR2 sequences are SGHAT and FQDESV (reference sequence). The CDR3 is 13 amino acids. The CDR3 DNA sequence: TGTGCCAGCAGCTACCTGGGGGATTCACCCCTCCACTTT. Amino acids: CASSYLGDSPLHF.

The chain is built from TRBV20-1 and TRBJ2-3; 7 nucleotides line up with TRBD1. The V gene's germline CDR1 is DFQATT and CDR2 SNEGSKA (reference sequence). The CDR3 spans 16 residues. Trimming cost V 3 bases and J 1 base; bases outside gene matches: 10. For the CDR3, the DNA is TGCAGTGCTAGCGGATCGACAGGGTCTCGCACAGATACGCAGTATTTT. As protein: CSASGSTGSRTDTQYF.

The chain joins TRBV6-6 to TRBJ1-6; 7 nucleotides line up with TRBD1. This CDR3 has 13 residues. The V segment lost 7 bases and the J segment 7 bases; nucleotides outside the gene matches: 4. Per the germline V gene, CDR1 is MNHNY and CDR2 is SVGAGI (reference sequence). CDR3 bases: TGTGCCAGCACCGACAGGGAAAATTCACCCCTCCACTTT. Translation gives CASTDRENSPLHF.

The chain recombines TRBV24-1 with TRBJ2-3, with TRBD1 identical over 7 bases. Per germline, CDR1 KGHDR and CDR2 SFDVKD. This CDR3 is built from 15 residues. Trimming cost V 6 bases and J 3 bases; bases outside gene matches: 8. The CDR3 reads CATSYRDSATDTQYF. The CDR3 DNA reads as TGTGCCACCAGTTACCGGGACAGTGCGACAGATACGCAGTATTTT.

The genes are TRBV5-6 and TRBJ1-1; D unclear. Germline CDR1 reads SGHDT; CDR2 reads YYEEEE. The germline V and J ends were trimmed by 0 bases and 6 bases, with 9 bases remaining between them. The CDR3 consists of 13 residues. Written as DNA, the CDR3 is TGTGCCAGCAGCTTGGCTGTGAATCCTGAAGCTTTCTTT. Translating it yields CASSLAVNPEAFF.

The chain employs TRBV6-1 and TRBJ2-5, with no clear D. CDR1 is MNHNS, CDR2 SASEGT, per germline. Trimming cost V 1 base and J 7 bases, with 13 bases left between them. This CDR3 comprises 14 residues. CDR3 sequence reads: CASSEGVSMGTQYF. Written as DNA, the CDR3 is TGTGCCAGCAGTGAAGGCGTCTCAATGGGGACCCAGTACTTC.

There are a few counts of this clonotype. The chain uses TRBV20-1 and TRBJ2-2; 10 bases agree with TRBD1. Germline V gene lookup returns CDR1 DFQATT and CDR2 SNEGSKA (reference sequence). The CDR3 length is 15 residues. V gave up 1 base and J gave up 6 bases; unmatched junction bases: 5. Written as DNA, the CDR3 is TGCAGTGCTAGAGGGGACAGGGGATGGGCCGGGGAGCTGTTTTTT. It yields the protein CSARGDRGWAGELFF.

This sequence joins TRBV6-5 and TRBJ2-1, with D perhaps TRBD1 (6 bases). V was trimmed by 3 bases and J by 3 bases, leaving 12 bases between them. The CDR3 spans 15 residues. From germline, CDR1 is MNHEY and CDR2 SVGAGI. CDR3 sequence (DNA): TGTGCCAGCAGTTATCAGGGGTCCCTCTACAATGAGCAGTTCTTC. Translated, it gives CASSYQGSLYNEQFF.

The V call is TRBV7-2, the J call TRBJ2-3, with D maybe TRBD2 (5 bases). The ends were cut back, 6 bases at V and 6 bases at J, with 10 bases in the middle. The CDR3 sequence is 12 residues long. The germline V gene has CDR1 SGHTA and CDR2 FQGNSA. The CDR3 DNA reads as TGTGCCAGCAGTTGGCGGGCGGATACGCAGTATTTT. Its translation: CASSWRADTQYF.

In its sample, this clonotype was seen many times. The rearrangement uses TRBV12-3 or TRBV12-4 and TRBJ2-1, with D possibly being TRBD1 (5 bases). The CDR3 is 13 amino acids. Trimming took off 6 bases at V and 3 bases at J, with 9 bases between the two ends. Here the CDR3 DNA reads TGTGCCAGCAGCCAAACAGGCTACAATGAGCAGTTCTTC. This gives the protein CASSQTGYNEQFF.

V usage is TRBV20-1 and J usage is TRBJ2-7; 10 nucleotides match TRBD2. V lost 3 bases, J lost 2 bases, and 7 bases stayed unmatched. The germline CDR1 and CDR2 sequences are DFQATT and SNEGSKA (reference sequence). The CDR3 length is 15 residues. The CDR3 DNA sequence: TGCAGTGCTAGGACCCTAGCGGGGGACCCCTACGAGCAGTACTTC. Its translation: CSARTLAGDPYEQYF.

This clonotype was detected only a few times. The chain has TRBV7-2 and TRBJ1-1; TRBD1 is a possible D gene (5 bases). V lost 8 bases and J lost 0, with 10 bases in between. The CDR3 consists of 13 residues. Germline V CDR1 and CDR2: SGHTA, FQGNSA. The CDR3 sequence is CASLAGLNTEAFF. Written as DNA, the CDR3 is TGTGCCAGCCTGGCAGGGCTGAACACTGAAGCTTTCTTT.

This clonotype was counted a few times. V is TRBV6-5 and J is TRBJ1-4; D is possibly TRBD1 (5 bases). In germline, CDR1 is MNHEY, CDR2 SVGAGI. CDR3 length equals 15 residues. Deletions cut 2 bases from V and 8 bases from J, with 15 bases between. The chain's CDR3 is CASSYTTGGAEKLFF. CDR3 coding DNA: TGTGCCAGCAGTTACACTACTGGGGGTGCCGAAAAACTGTTTTTT.

This clonotype came up a few times. The rearrangement joins TRBV5-1 to TRBJ2-5; 13 bases match TRBD2. Trimming at V came to 4 bases and at J to 7 bases, leaving 16 bases not matched to a gene. Looked up from germline, CDR1 is SGHRS and CDR2 is YFSETQ. The CDR3 sequence is 18 residues long. CDR3: CASSVPGLAGRIKGTQYF. As DNA, the CDR3 is TGCGCCAGCAGCGTTCCGGGACTAGCGGGGCGGATCAAGGGGACCCAGTACTTC.

The chain carries TRBV20-1 and TRBJ2-3; D possibly corresponds to TRBD2 (7 bases). V lost 0 bases and J lost 2, with 12 bases in between. The CDR3 is 15 residues long. CDR1 and CDR2 from the germline V gene are DFQATT and SNEGSKA (reference sequence). CDR3 sequence: CSARDGGRNTDTQYF. The CDR3 DNA reads TGCAGTGCTAGAGACGGGGGGCGAAACACAGATACGCAGTATTTT.

This chain connects TRBV7-6 to TRBJ2-3; D perhaps matches TRBD2 (5 bases). Germline loops: CDR1 SGHVS, CDR2 FNYEAQ. The CDR3 consists of 16 residues. With 5 bases removed from V and 3 bases from J, the gap between germline ends came to 18 bases. The CDR3 DNA reads TGTGCCAGCAGCCTACCTTGGCGCCGGGAAACAGATACGCAGTATTTT. This sequence encodes CASSLPWRRETDTQYF.

J is TRBJ2-1 and V is TRBV10-3; D is tentatively TRBD1 or TRBD2 (5 bases each). Germline CDR1 ENHRY, CDR2 SYGVKD. This CDR3 comprises 12 residues. The V end was cut by 5 bases, the J end by 6 bases, with 8 bases between. The DNA for the CDR3 is TGTGCCATCAGTCTTGGGGGCAATGAGCAGTTCTTC. The encoded protein is CAISLGGNEQFF.

The rearrangement links TRBV5-6 to TRBJ2-5, with TRBD1 matching 8 bases. The CDR3 consists of 14 residues. V gave up 4 bases and J gave up 5 bases; unmatched junction bases: 7. The germline CDR1 and CDR2 sequences are SGHDT and YYEEEE. The CDR3 sequence: CASSARGRGETQYF. CDR3 coding DNA: TGTGCCAGCAGCGCCAGGGGGCGCGGGGAGACCCAGTACTTC.

J is TRBJ2-1 and V is TRBV5-6, with D possibly TRBD2 on 5 matching bases. Germline V lookup: CDR1 SGHDT, CDR2 YYEEEE. The CDR3 loop spans 16 amino acids. V lost 4 bases, J lost 0 bases, and 14 bases lay in between. The CDR3 here is CASSRGAASSYNEQFF. The CDR3 DNA reads as TGTGCCAGCAGCCGGGGTGCAGCAAGCTCCTACAATGAGCAGTTCTTC.

This clonotype has a handful of counts. The rearrangement joins TRBV4-1 to TRBJ2-1, with 7 positions matching TRBD1. The J segment lost 7 bases and the V segment lost 2 bases, leaving 5 bases of the junction unmatched. The length of the CDR3 is 14 residues. Germline V gene sequence: CDR1 MGHRA, CDR2 YSYEKL. In DNA, the CDR3 is TGCGCCAGCAGCCAATTACAGGGGAGAAATGAGCAGTTCTTC. This sequence encodes CASSQLQGRNEQFF.

In its sample, this clonotype was seen many times. The genes are TRBV18 and TRBJ2-5, with D unresolved. Looked up from germline, CDR1 is KGHSH and CDR2 is LQKENI. CDR3 length: 12 residues. The V gene lost 4 bases and the J gene lost 5 bases, with 8 bases spanning the gap. CDR3 protein: CASSLSTETQYF. As DNA, the CDR3 is TGTGCCAGCTCACTCAGCACGGAGACCCAGTACTTC.

The chain combines TRBV6-1 with TRBJ1-2; D is ambiguous. The CDR3 loop spans 15 amino acids. Per germline, CDR1 MNHNS and CDR2 SASEGT. The V end was cut by 0 bases, the J end by 7 bases, with 15 bases between. In DNA form, the CDR3 reads TGTGCCAGCAGTGAAGCGCGCTCGCCCTCACGTGGCTACACCTTC. Encoded protein: CASSEARSPSRGYTF.